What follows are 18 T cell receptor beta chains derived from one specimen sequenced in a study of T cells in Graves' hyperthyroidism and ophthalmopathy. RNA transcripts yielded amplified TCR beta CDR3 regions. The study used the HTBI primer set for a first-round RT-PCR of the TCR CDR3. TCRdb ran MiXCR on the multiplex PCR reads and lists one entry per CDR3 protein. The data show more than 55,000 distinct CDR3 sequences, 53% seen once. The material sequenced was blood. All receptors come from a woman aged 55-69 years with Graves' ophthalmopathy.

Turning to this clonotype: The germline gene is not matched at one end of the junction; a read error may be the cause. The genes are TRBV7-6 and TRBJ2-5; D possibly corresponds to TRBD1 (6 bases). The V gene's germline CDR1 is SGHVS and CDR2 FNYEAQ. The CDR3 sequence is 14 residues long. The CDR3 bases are TGTGTCAGCAGCTTGGGGGCAGAGGTCGAGACCCAGTACTTC. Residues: CVSSLGAEVETQYF.

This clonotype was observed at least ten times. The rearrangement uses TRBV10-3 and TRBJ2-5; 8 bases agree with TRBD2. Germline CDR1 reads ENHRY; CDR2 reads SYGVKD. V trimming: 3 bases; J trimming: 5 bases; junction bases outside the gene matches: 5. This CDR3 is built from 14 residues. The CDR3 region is CAISDSGASETQYF. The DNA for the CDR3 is TGTGCCATCAGTGATAGCGGGGCCTCGGAGACCCAGTACTTC.

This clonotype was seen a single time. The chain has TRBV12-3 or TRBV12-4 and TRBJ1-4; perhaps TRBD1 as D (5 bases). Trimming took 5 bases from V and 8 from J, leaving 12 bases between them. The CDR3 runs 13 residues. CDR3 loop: CASSESGDEKLFF. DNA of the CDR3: TGTGCCAGCAGTGAATCGGGGGACGAAAAACTGTTTTTT.

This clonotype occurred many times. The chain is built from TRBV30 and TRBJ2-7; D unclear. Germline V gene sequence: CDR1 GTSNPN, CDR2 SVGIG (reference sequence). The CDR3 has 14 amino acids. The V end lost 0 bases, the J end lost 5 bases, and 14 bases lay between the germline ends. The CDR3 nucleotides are TGTGCCTGGAGTGTACTCGGCATACGTGACGAGCAGTACTTC. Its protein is CAWSVLGIRDEQYF. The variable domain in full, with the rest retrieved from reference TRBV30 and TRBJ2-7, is SQTIHQWPATLVQPVGSPLSLECTVEGTSNPNLYWYRQAAGRGLQLLFYSVGIGQISSEVPQNLSASRPQDRQFILSSKKLLLSDSGFYLCAWSVLGIRDEQYFGPGTRLTVT.

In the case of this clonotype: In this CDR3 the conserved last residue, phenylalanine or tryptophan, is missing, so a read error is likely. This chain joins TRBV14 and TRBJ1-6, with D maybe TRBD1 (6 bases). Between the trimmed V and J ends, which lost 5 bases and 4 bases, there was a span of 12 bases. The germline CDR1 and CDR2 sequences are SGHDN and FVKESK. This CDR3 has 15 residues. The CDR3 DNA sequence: TGTGCCAGCAGCGGGGGGCGAACTTATAATTCACCCCTCCACCTT. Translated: CASSGGRTYNSPLHL.

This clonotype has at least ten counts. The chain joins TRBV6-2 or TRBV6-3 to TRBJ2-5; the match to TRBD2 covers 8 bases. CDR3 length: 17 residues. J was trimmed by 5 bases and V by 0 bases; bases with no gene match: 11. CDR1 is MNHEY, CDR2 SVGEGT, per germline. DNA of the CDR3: TGTGCCAGCAGTTACTCGAGGTCAGCGGGGGACCTCGAGACCCAGTACTTC. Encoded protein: CASSYSRSAGDLETQYF.

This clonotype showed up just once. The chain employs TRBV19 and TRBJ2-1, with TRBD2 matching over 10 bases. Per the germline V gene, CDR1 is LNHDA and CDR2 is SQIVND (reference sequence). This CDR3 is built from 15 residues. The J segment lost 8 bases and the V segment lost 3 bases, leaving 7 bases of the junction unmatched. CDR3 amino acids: CASSILAGEGDEQFF. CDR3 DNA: TGTGCCAGTAGTATCCTAGCGGGAGAAGGCGATGAGCAGTTCTTC.

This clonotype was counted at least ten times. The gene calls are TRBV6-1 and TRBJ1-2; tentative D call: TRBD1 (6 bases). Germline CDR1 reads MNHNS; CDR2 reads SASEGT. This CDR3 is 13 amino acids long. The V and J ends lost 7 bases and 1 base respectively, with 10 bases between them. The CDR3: CASKGRGNYGYTF. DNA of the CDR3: TGTGCCAGCAAGGGCAGGGGTAACTATGGCTACACCTTC.

CDR3 sequence reads: CSADPPGGRMETQHF. The CDR3 DNA sequence: TGCAGTGCGGATCCTCCAGGGGGGCGGATGGAGACCCAGCATTTT. This chain uses TRBV20-1 with TRBJ1-5; 7 positions agree with TRBD1. This CDR3 is 15 amino acids long. Losses at the gene ends were 6 bases for V and 11 bases for J; bases not matched to a gene: 19. In germline, CDR1 is DFQATT, CDR2 SNEGSKA (reference sequence).

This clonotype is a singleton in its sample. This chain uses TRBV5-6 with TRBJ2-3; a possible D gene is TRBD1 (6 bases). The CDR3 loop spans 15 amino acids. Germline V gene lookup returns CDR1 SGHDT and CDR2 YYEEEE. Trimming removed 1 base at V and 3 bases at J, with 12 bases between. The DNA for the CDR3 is TGTGCCAGCAGCTTGAGGGGGATTGGTACAGATACGCAGTATTTT. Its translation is CASSLRGIGTDTQYF.

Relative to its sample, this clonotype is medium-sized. DNA of the CDR3: TGTGCCACCAGTGAGTCGGGGGTTTGGGATACGCAGTATTTT. It specifies CATSESGVWDTQYF. The J gene is TRBJ2-3, the V gene TRBV24-1; D possibly corresponds to TRBD2 (6 bases). V was clipped by 4 bases and J by 6 bases, with 13 bases between them. CDR1 and CDR2 from the germline V gene are KGHDR and SFDVKD. This CDR3 is built from 14 residues.

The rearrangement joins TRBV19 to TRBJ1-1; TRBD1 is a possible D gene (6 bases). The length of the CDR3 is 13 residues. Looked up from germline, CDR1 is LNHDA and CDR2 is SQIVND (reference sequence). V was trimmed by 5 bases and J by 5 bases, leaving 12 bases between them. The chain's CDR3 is CASSSGVRTEAFF. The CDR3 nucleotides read TGTGCCAGTAGTTCAGGGGTGAGAACTGAAGCTTTCTTT.

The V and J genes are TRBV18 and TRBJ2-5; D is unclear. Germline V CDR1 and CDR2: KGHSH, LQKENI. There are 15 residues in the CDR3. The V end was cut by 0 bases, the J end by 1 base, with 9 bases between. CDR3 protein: CASSPPARVQETQYF. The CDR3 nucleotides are TGTGCCAGCTCACCACCGGCAAGGGTCCAAGAGACCCAGTACTTC.

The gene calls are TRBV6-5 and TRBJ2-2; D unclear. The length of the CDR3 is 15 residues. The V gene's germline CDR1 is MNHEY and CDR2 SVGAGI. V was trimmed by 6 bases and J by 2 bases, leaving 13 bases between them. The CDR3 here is CASSETVGNTGELFF. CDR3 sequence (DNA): TGTGCCAGCAGCGAGACCGTTGGAAACACCGGGGAGCTGTTTTTT.

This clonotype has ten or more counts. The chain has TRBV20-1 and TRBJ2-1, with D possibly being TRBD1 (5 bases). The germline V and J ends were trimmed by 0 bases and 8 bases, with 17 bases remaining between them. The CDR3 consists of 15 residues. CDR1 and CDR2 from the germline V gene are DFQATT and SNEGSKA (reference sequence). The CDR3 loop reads CSARDLQGPSHEQFF. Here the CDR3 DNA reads TGCAGTGCTAGAGATCTCCAGGGCCCTTCGCATGAGCAGTTCTTC.

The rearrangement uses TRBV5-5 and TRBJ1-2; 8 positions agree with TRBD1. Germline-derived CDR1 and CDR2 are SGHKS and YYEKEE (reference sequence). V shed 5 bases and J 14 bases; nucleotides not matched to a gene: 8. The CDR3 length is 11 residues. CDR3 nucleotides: TGTGCCAGCAGACCAGGACAGGGAACAACCTTC. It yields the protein CASRPGQGTTF.

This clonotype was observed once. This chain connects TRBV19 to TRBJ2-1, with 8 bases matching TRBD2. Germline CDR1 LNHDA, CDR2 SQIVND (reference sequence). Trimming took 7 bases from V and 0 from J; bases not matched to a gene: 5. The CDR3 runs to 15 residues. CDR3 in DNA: TGTGCCAGTAACATACGGGGGGGCTCCTACAATGAGCAGTTCTTC. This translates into CASNIRGGSYNEQFF.

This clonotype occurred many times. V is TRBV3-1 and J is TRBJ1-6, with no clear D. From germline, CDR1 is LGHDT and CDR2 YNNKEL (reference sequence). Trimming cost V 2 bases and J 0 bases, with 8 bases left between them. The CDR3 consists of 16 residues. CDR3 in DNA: TGTGCCAGCAGCCAATACGCGAACTCCTATAATTCACCCCTCCACTTT. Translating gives CASSQYANSYNSPLHF.